Listed below are T cell receptor beta chains from one sample, sequenced in a study of early T cells in non-severe SARS-CoV-2 infection. A single record per CDR3 protein comes from TCRdb applying MiXCR to the 5' RACE reads. The sample records roughly 57,000 distinct CDR3 sequences, 13% being singletons. This specimen was whole blood, taken at baseline. These receptors all stem from an adult who was a healthcare worker with PCR-confirmed SARS-CoV-2 infection or an uninfected control (not recorded which). The CDR3 runs from the conserved cysteine through the conserved F or W. A D gene is named only where the DNA matches it firmly.

j_gene	v_gene	d_gene	CDR3aa
TRBJ2-3	TRBV4-3	TRBD2	CASSQRLAGGTDTQYF
TRBJ1-5	TRBV4-1	TRBD1	CASSHRTGGSAPQHF
TRBJ2-2	TRBV19	NA	CASSMGPGELFF
TRBJ2-7	TRBV7-8	TRBD1	CASSHPRGQGVHEQYF
TRBJ1-1	TRBV29-1	NA	CSVGAPEAFF
TRBJ2-2	TRBV13	NA	CASSFIGELFF
TRBJ1-1	TRBV9	TRBD1	CASSVGTGRNTEAFF
TRBJ1-1	TRBV18	TRBD1	CASSPMGQGGGEAFF
TRBJ2-2	TRBV29-1	TRBD1	CSVDLGQGRPGELFF
TRBJ2-1	TRBV18	TRBD2	CASSPLAGGPLEQFF
TRBJ2-2	TRBV29-1	TRBD1	CSVAQGARRANTGELFF
TRBJ1-2	TRBV20-1	NA	CSALGGVYGYTF
TRBJ2-2	TRBV5-6	NA	CASSLADSRTGELFF
TRBJ2-1	TRBV5-1	TRBD2	CASSVSGAGANEQFF
TRBJ2-7	TRBV7-8	TRBD2	CASSFALAGRSYEQYF
TRBJ2-3	TRBV24-1	TRBD1	CATSLGTGTTDTQYF
TRBJ1-2	TRBV4-1	NA	CASSQGWEGLHGYTF
TRBJ1-6	TRBV11-2	NA	CASSWQRAPNSPLHF
TRBJ1-6	TRBV18	NA	CASSLGTTDNSPLHF
TRBJ2-3	TRBV7-3	NA	CASSPGDYRTDTQYF
TRBJ2-5	TRBV11-3	NA	CASSLGPSEGREETQYF
TRBJ2-7	TRBV6-4	NA	CASSDSSIEQYF
TRBJ2-2	TRBV12-3/TRBV12-4	NA	CASNPEPGELFF
TRBJ2-5	TRBV27	NA	CASSGIRLGQETQYF
TRBJ1-5	TRBV20-1	NA	CSARGGNSNQPQHF
TRBJ1-2	TRBV18	NA	CASSPLHREGGYTF
TRBJ2-7	TRBV6-6	NA	CASSGSWQYF
TRBJ1-1	TRBV28	NA	CASSLVGGFLNTEAFF
TRBJ1-1	TRBV6-2/TRBV6-3	NA	CASSPALEAFF
TRBJ2-2	TRBV6-2/TRBV6-3	TRBD1	CASSRGQANTGELFF
TRBJ2-1	TRBV20-1	TRBD2	CSPGGVMVF
TRBJ2-3	TRBV9	TRBD2	CASSVGLAGDLTDTQYF
TRBJ2-2	TRBV24-1	NA	CATSDFDRGELFF
TRBJ1-5	TRBV19	NA	CASSIKGSSNQPQHF
TRBJ1-1	TRBV11-1	NA	CASSSLGTEAFF
TRBJ1-6	TRBV20-1	TRBD1	CSARGQGSSSPLHF
TRBJ2-3	TRBV9	TRBD2	CASSATSGVTDTQYF
TRBJ2-7	TRBV5-1	NA	CASSFQAQVHEQYF
TRBJ2-1	TRBV5-8	NA	CASRPLRQVFSYNEQFF